Presented here are 29 T cell receptor beta chains from one specimen sequenced in a study of blood T cell repertoires in COVID-19. Method: immunoSEQ multiplex PCR; TCRdb's copy keeps in-frame clones and lacks some. The table lists under 200,000 clones, 85% to 90% of them singletons. Sample: peripheral blood. These receptors came from a woman aged 65 to 85 with COVID-19, enrolled during active disease.

The V and J genes are TRBV28 and TRBJ1-2, with D unresolved. CDR1 and CDR2 from the germline V gene are MDHEN and SYDVKM. V lost 7 bases, J lost 4 bases, and 10 bases lay in between. The CDR3 length is 12 residues. CDR3: CASIKQSYGYTF. CDR3 sequence (DNA): TGTGCCAGCATAAAACAGAGCTATGGCTACACCTTC.

The gene calls are TRBV7-8 and TRBJ1-1; perhaps TRBD1 as D (6 bases). V was shortened by 4 bases and J by 1 base, with 13 bases between the two germline ends. Per germline, CDR1 SGHVS and CDR2 FQNEAQ. The CDR3 extends over 15 amino acids. CDR3 loop: CASSSNRAQNTEAFF. CDR3 in DNA: TGTGCCAGCAGCTCCAACAGGGCCCAGAACACTGAAGCTTTCTTT. The variable domain in full, completed from reference TRBV7-8 and TRBJ1-1, reads GAGVSQSPRYKVAKRGQDVALRCDPISGHVSLFWYQQALGQGPEFLTYFQNEAQLDKSGLPSDRFFAERPEGSVSTLKIQRTQQEDSAVYLCASSSNRAQNTEAFFGQGTRLTVV.

The DNA of the CDR3 is TGTGCCAGCAGTTCTACAGGGGAAGTTGACTATGGCTACACCTTC. This codes for CASSSTGEVDYGYTF. V is TRBV6-4 and J is TRBJ1-2; 7 bases are shared with TRBD1. V gave up 5 bases and J gave up 3 bases; unmatched junction bases: 9. CDR3 length: 15 amino acids. CDR1 MRHNA and CDR2 SNTAGT come from the germline V gene.

The rearrangement uses TRBV5-1 and TRBJ1-6, with a possible D match to TRBD1 (6 bases). V dropped 5 bases and J dropped 8 bases, with 11 bases sitting between them. The germline V gene encodes CDR1 SGHRS and CDR2 YFSETQ. CDR3 length equals 13 residues. CDR3 region: CASSQGLDSPLHF. The CDR3, as DNA: TGCGCCAGCAGTCAGGGGCTGGATTCACCCCTCCACTTT.

V and J are TRBV6-5 and TRBJ1-2; D is unresolved. CDR1 is MNHEY and CDR2 is SVGAGI in the germline V gene. The CDR3 has 10 amino acids. V lost 8 bases to trimming and J lost 5 bases, with 6 bases between them. This CDR3 reads CASQAYGYTF. CDR3 sequence (DNA): TGTGCCAGCCAGGCTTATGGCTACACCTTC.

CDR3 in amino acids: CASSLAGTANTEAFF. DNA for the CDR3: TGTGCCAGCAGCCTGGCCGGGACAGCGAACACTGAAGCTTTCTTT. The chain employs TRBV5-4 and TRBJ1-1, with TRBD1 matching over 7 bases. The CDR3 runs 15 residues. Per germline, CDR1 SGHNT and CDR2 YYREEE (reference sequence). Trimming at V came to 4 bases and at J to 1 base, leaving 7 bases not matched to a gene.

The genes are TRBV28 and TRBJ2-7; possible D gene TRBD2, 6 bases. The CDR3 totals 12 residues. In germline, CDR1 is MDHEN, CDR2 SYDVKM. V dropped 7 bases and J dropped 2 bases, with 9 bases sitting between them. CDR3 in DNA: TGTGCCAGCACCGGGGGAACCTACGAGCAGTACTTC. It yields the protein CASTGGTYEQYF.

This clone was counted only a few times. V and J are TRBV27 and TRBJ1-6; 7 nucleotides line up with TRBD1. The V gene end was trimmed by 7 bases and the J gene end by 3 bases; junction bases not matched to a gene: 15. CDR1 MNHEY and CDR2 SMNVEV come from the germline V gene (reference sequence). This CDR3 has 18 residues. CDR3 sequence reads: CASKRQGYQSGYNSPLHF. The CDR3, as DNA: TGTGCCAGCAAACGACAGGGCTATCAATCAGGCTATAATTCACCCCTCCACTTT.

The chain combines TRBV7-2 with TRBJ1-2; unclear D gene. The germline gives CDR1 SGHTA, CDR2 FQGNSA. This CDR3 region has 13 residues. V was shortened by 5 bases and J by 7 bases, with 14 bases between the two germline ends. CDR3 bases: TGTGCCAGCAGCCCCCGCGGGTTGGGTGGCTACACCTTC. Amino acid sequence: CASSPRGLGGYTF.

This clone has just a few counts. The gene calls are TRBV5-5 and TRBJ1-3, with TRBD1 identical over 8 bases. CDR1 is SGHKS, CDR2 YYEKEE, per germline (reference sequence). The ends lost 4 bases at V and 4 bases at J; junction bases unmatched: 7. The CDR3 contains 15 residues. The CDR3 region has the DNA TGTGCCAGCAGCCCGCAGGGGGCTTCGGGAAACACCATATATTTT. It is translated as CASSPQGASGNTIYF.

The CDR3 DNA is TGTGCCAGCTCCCGGGCAGGGGGTTCCTACGAGCAGTACTTC. This sequence encodes CASSRAGGSYEQYF. The rearrangement uses TRBV18 and TRBJ2-7; TRBD1 matches 7 bases. Losses at the gene ends were 6 bases for V and 1 base for J; bases not matched to a gene: 6. The CDR3 covers 14 residues. Germline lookup yields CDR1 KGHSH and CDR2 LQKENI.

This clone was counted a few times. The rearrangement joins TRBV5-1 to TRBJ1-4, with TRBD1 as a possible D gene (5 bases). The CDR3 is made up of 16 amino acids. The germline gives CDR1 SGHRS, CDR2 YFSETQ. V lost 0 bases and J lost 0, with 9 bases in between. The CDR3 DNA reads as TGCGCCAGCAGCTTGGCCGGGGGTGCAACTAATGAAAAACTGTTTTTT. This sequence encodes CASSLAGGATNEKLFF.

The V and J genes are TRBV6-5 and TRBJ2-7, with 11 bases fitting TRBD2. J was trimmed by 5 bases and V by 6 bases; bases with no gene match: 6. The CDR3 totals 14 residues. Germline CDR1 reads MNHEY; CDR2 reads SVGAGI. The CDR3 DNA reads TGTGCCAGCAGCCGTAGCGGGGGGGCCCACGAGCAGTACTTC. Encoded protein: CASSRSGGAHEQYF.

The V and J genes are TRBV27 and TRBJ1-6; maybe TRBD1 (5 bases). CDR3 length: 16 amino acids. CDR1 is MNHEY and CDR2 is SMNVEV in the germline V gene (reference sequence). V was pared by 0 bases and J by 6 bases, with 12 bases between. The CDR3 is CASSLSTVFPNSPLHF. The CDR3 DNA is TGTGCCAGCAGTTTATCGACAGTATTCCCTAATTCACCCCTCCACTTT.

This chain connects TRBV5-4 to TRBJ1-2; D is unresolved. Germline CDR1 is SGHNT and CDR2 is YYREEE (reference sequence). The CDR3 contains 13 residues. Trimming removed 0 bases from V and 3 bases from J, with 6 bases in between. The CDR3 DNA follows: TGTGCCAGCAGCTTGGGGGGAGACTATGGCTACACCTTC. It translates to CASSLGGDYGYTF.

This chain connects TRBV4-1 to TRBJ1-2; 8 nucleotides agree with TRBD1. CDR3 length: 15 amino acids. The J segment lost 6 bases and the V segment lost 10 bases, leaving 16 bases of the junction unmatched. Germline CDR1 is MGHRA and CDR2 is YSYEKL. CDR3 region: CATGQGLGSSNGYTF. CDR3 DNA: TGCGCCACCGGACAGGGCTTGGGGTCCTCTAATGGCTACACCTTC.

This rearrangement joins TRBV29-1 to TRBJ2-7; TRBD2 might be the D (5 bases). The ends were cut back, 3 bases at V and 4 bases at J, with 7 bases in the middle. This CDR3 is built from 11 residues. Germline V CDR1 and CDR2: SQVTM, ANQGSEA. The CDR3 nucleotides read TGCAGCGTTGAGGGAGATTACGAGCAGTACTTC. Residues: CSVEGDYEQYF.

The V gene is TRBV10-2, the J gene TRBJ1-6, with a tentative D call TRBD1 (5 bases). The CDR3 covers 15 residues. In germline, CDR1 is WSHSY, CDR2 SAAADI. The V gene lost 4 bases and the J gene lost 4 bases, with 11 bases spanning the gap. The CDR3 here is CASSAEGHYNSPLHF. In DNA, the CDR3 is TGCGCCAGCAGTGCCGAAGGACATTATAATTCACCCCTCCACTTT.

This chain joins TRBV10-3 and TRBJ2-2; a weak D match, TRBD2 (6 bases). Germline-derived CDR1 and CDR2 are ENHRY and SYGVKD. Trimming shortened V by 9 bases and J by 4 bases, and 9 bases separated the two germline ends. This CDR3 is 12 amino acids long. The CDR3, as DNA: TGTGCCATGGGACTCGGCACCGGGGAGCTGTTTTTT. This gives the protein CAMGLGTGELFF.

This clone was seen more than once but under ten times. This chain connects TRBV6-5 to TRBJ1-2; TRBD1 matches at 9 bases. V trimming: 8 bases; J trimming: 7 bases; junction bases outside the gene matches: 14. Germline CDR1 MNHEY, CDR2 SVGAGI. This CDR3 region has 15 residues. CDR3 residues: CASGYLGTGTGGYTF. The CDR3 coding sequence is TGTGCCAGCGGGTACCTCGGGACAGGGACCGGTGGCTACACCTTC.

This clone was counted ten times or more. CDR3 in DNA: TGCAGCGTTGAACGGGAACCCTTACGGACTGAAGCTTTCTTT. It is translated as CSVEREPLRTEAFF. The chain recombines TRBV29-1 with TRBJ1-1; no reliable D call. With 2 bases removed from V and 5 bases from J, the gap between germline ends came to 15 bases. This CDR3 spans 14 amino acids. Germline assignment: CDR1 SQVTM and CDR2 ANQGSEA.

A single count supports this clone. The chain recombines TRBV3-1 (or the pseudogene TRBV3-2) with TRBJ2-5; the match to TRBD2 covers 8 bases. Losses at the gene ends were 2 bases for V and 5 bases for J; bases not matched to a gene: 1. The CDR3 runs 13 residues. Looked up from germline, CDR1 is LGHDT and CDR2 is YNNKEL (reference sequence). In nucleotides, the CDR3 is TGTGCCAGCAGCCAACGGGAGGGGGAGACCCAGTACTTC. This codes for CASSQREGETQYF.

The chain is built from TRBV19 and TRBJ1-2; no firm D call. Germline V lookup: CDR1 LNHDA, CDR2 SQIVND (reference sequence). Trimming left V 6 bases short and J 7 bases short, with 18 bases between. This CDR3 comprises 14 residues. The CDR3 sequence: CASRARGRTTGYTF. The CDR3 coding sequence is TGTGCCAGTAGGGCCCGTGGCCGGACTACTGGCTACACCTTC.

The V and J genes are TRBV18 and TRBJ2-2, with 7 bases lining up with TRBD2. The CDR3 runs 17 residues. CDR1 and CDR2 from the germline V gene are KGHSH and LQKENI. V shed 3 bases and J 7 bases; nucleotides not matched to a gene: 14. The CDR3, as DNA: TGTGCCAGCTCACCGAGGACTAGAGCTTCGGCCATCGGGGAGCTGTTTTTT. Amino acids: CASSPRTRASAIGELFF.

The V and J genes are TRBV15 and TRBJ2-5; tentative D call: TRBD1 (5 bases). This CDR3 comprises 15 residues. In germline, CDR1 is LNHNV, CDR2 YYDKDF (reference sequence). V was clipped by 5 bases and J by 5 bases, with 18 bases between them. CDR3 region: CATSADQGKGETQYF. DNA for the CDR3: TGTGCCACCAGCGCCGACCAGGGTAAGGGTGAGACCCAGTACTTC. Drawing the rest from reference TRBV15 and TRBJ2-5, the complete variable domain is DAMVIQNPRYQVTQFGKPVTLSCSQTLNHNVMYWYQQKSSQAPKLLFHYYDKDFNNEADTPDNFQSRRPNTSFCFLDIRSPGLGDTAMYLCATSADQGKGETQYFGPGTRLLVL.

This chain uses TRBV5-4 with TRBJ2-7, with 8 positions matching TRBD2. The length of the CDR3 is 15 residues. The V gene end was trimmed by 4 bases and the J gene end by 7 bases; junction bases not matched to a gene: 13. Germline CDR1 and CDR2: SGHNT and YYREEE (reference sequence). CDR3 sequence (DNA): TGTGCCAGCAGCCCACGTAGCGGGGCCTCCTTAGAGCAGTACTTC. This encodes CASSPRSGASLEQYF.

This chain uses TRBV19 with TRBJ2-2, with 7 positions matching TRBD2. CDR1 LNHDA and CDR2 SQIVND come from the germline V gene (reference sequence). Trimming cost V 3 bases and J 3 bases; bases outside gene matches: 7. The CDR3 is 16 residues long. The CDR3 sequence is CASSILAGEDTGELFF. Here the CDR3 DNA reads TGTGCCAGTAGTATTTTGGCGGGGGAAGACACCGGGGAGCTGTTTTTT.

In its sample, this clone was seen once. The chain carries TRBV28 and TRBJ1-2, with 7 bases matching TRBD1. The CDR3 length is 13 residues. CDR1 MDHEN and CDR2 SYDVKM come from the germline V gene. The V gene end was trimmed by 6 bases and the J gene end by 8 bases; junction bases not matched to a gene: 9. CDR3 DNA sequence: TGTGCCAGCAGATCACAGGGGTCGGGAGGCTACACCTTC. Translation gives CASRSQGSGGYTF.

This chain joins TRBV11-2 and TRBJ1-2; 8 bases are shared with TRBD1. Germline CDR1 and CDR2: SGHAT and FQNNGV. Losses at the gene ends were 2 bases for V and 0 bases for J; bases not matched to a gene: 2. The CDR3 spans 15 residues. The CDR3 sequence is CASSLTDRANYGYTF. CDR3 nucleotide sequence: TGTGCCAGCAGCTTAACGGACAGGGCTAACTATGGCTACACCTTC.